Below are 19 T cell receptor beta chains sequenced from a single sample in a study of PD-1 blockade in classical Hodgkin lymphoma. After autologous stem cell transplantation all patients relapsed, and prior brentuximab vedotin exposure differed between cohorts. Assay used: immunoSEQ multiplex PCR; TCRdb lists only in-frame clones, some missing. The top ten clones hold approximately 2.5% of a sample with roughly 81,000 clones, about 90% of them seen once. The specimen was peripheral blood mononuclear cells (PBMCs), collected before the second cycle of nivolumab. These TCRs come from a human donor with classical Hodgkin lymphoma.

This sequence joins TRBV30 and TRBJ2-7; TRBD1 matches 10 bases. The germline V gene has CDR1 GTSNPN and CDR2 SVGIG (reference sequence). This CDR3 has 14 residues. After removal of 3 bases from V and 6 bases from J, the junction contained 8 bases not matched to a gene. CDR3 sequence reads: CAWRGGQGFREQYF. In DNA, the CDR3 is TGTGCCTGGAGAGGGGGACAGGGGTTTCGCGAGCAGTACTTC.

The genes are TRBV5-5 and TRBJ2-1; either TRBD1 or TRBD2 may fit D (5 bases each). CDR3 size: 18 residues. V lost 0 bases and J lost 9, with 25 bases in between. Germline V gene lookup returns CDR1 SGHKS and CDR2 YYEKEE (reference sequence). The CDR3 nucleotides are TGTGCCAGCAGCTTGGGAGGGGCTATAGTAAGAAGAATGTTTGAGCAGTTCTTC. Its translation: CASSLGGAIVRRMFEQFF.

The rearrangement joins TRBV18 to TRBJ2-1; 8 bases are a match to TRBD2. The CDR3 extends over 14 amino acids. V gave up 3 bases and J gave up 7 bases; unmatched junction bases: 5. Germline V CDR1 and CDR2: KGHSH, LQKENI. The CDR3 sequence is CASSPGTRTNEQFF. CDR3 DNA: TGTGCCAGCTCACCCGGGACTAGGACAAATGAGCAGTTCTTC.

The gene calls are TRBV27 and TRBJ1-2; TRBD1 might be the D (6 bases). The germline V gene has CDR1 MNHEY and CDR2 SMNVEV (reference sequence). This CDR3 has 13 amino acids. V was cut by 2 bases and J by 5 bases, with 9 bases left in between. In DNA form, the CDR3 reads TGTGCCAGCAGTTTAGGGGGCTTGTATGGCTACACCTTC. It codes for CASSLGGLYGYTF.

V is TRBV6-1 and J is TRBJ1-1; 7 positions match TRBD1. CDR3 length equals 14 residues. J was trimmed by 1 base and V by 10 bases; bases with no gene match: 9. Germline V gene lookup returns CDR1 MNHNS and CDR2 SASEGT. In DNA, the CDR3 is TGTGCCATTCAACTTGGGACAGCGAACACTGAAGCTTTCTTT. Translated, it gives CAIQLGTANTEAFF.

About this clone itself: Other DNA sequences in this specimen translate into the identical CDR3. V usage is TRBV6-6 and J usage is TRBJ1-2, with 8 bases identical to TRBD1. The CDR3 runs 14 residues. In germline, CDR1 is MNHNY, CDR2 SVGAGI (reference sequence). Losses at the gene ends were 6 bases for V and 2 bases for J; bases not matched to a gene: 5. This CDR3 reads CASRGTGENYGYTF. The CDR3 coding sequence is TGTGCCAGCAGGGGGACAGGAGAAAACTATGGCTACACCTTC.

V and J are TRBV2 and TRBJ1-4; tentatively, D is TRBD1 (5 bases). Germline V gives CDR1 SNHLY, CDR2 FYNNEI. Trimming stripped 11 bases from V and 8 bases from J, with 15 bases between. The CDR3 is 12 residues long. The CDR3 loop reads CAVQGEREKLFF. CDR3 bases: TGTGCCGTCCAAGGGGAACGGGAAAAACTGTTTTTT.

This chain uses TRBV5-4 with TRBJ1-1; D may be TRBD1 (5 bases). The V end was cut by 0 bases, the J end by 7 bases, with 19 bases between. The CDR3 covers 16 residues. Germline V lookup: CDR1 SGHNT, CDR2 YYREEE (reference sequence). CDR3 DNA sequence: TGTGCCAGCAGCTTGGGGGGAGGGGCCCCCTCGGATGAAGCTTTCTTT. Residues: CASSLGGGAPSDEAFF.

The CDR3 reads CASSPPYGDCTDTQYF. The CDR3 coding sequence is TGTGCCAGCAGCCCCCCCTACGGCGACTGTACAGATACGCAGTATTTT. The chain combines TRBV11-3 with TRBJ2-3; D gene ambiguous. The CDR3 runs 16 residues. Deletions cut 5 bases from V and 3 bases from J, with 18 bases between. Germline CDR1 reads SGHNT; CDR2 reads YENEEA.

J is TRBJ1-2 and V is TRBV2, with TRBD1 as a possible D gene (5 bases). Germline V gene data show CDR1 as SNHLY and CDR2 as FYNNEI. Trimming took 0 bases from V and 8 from J, leaving 10 bases between them. The CDR3 is 13 amino acids. The CDR3 loop is CASSEAPGGGYTF. Here the CDR3 DNA reads TGTGCCAGCAGTGAAGCTCCGGGGGGGGGCTACACCTTC.

This sequence joins TRBV27 and TRBJ2-3; D ambiguous. There are 15 residues in the CDR3. CDR1 and CDR2 (germline): MNHEY, SMNVEV (reference sequence). V was cut by 4 bases and J by 0 bases, with 11 bases left in between. The CDR3 DNA reads TGTGCCAGCAGTTCCATAGCCCTTAGCACAGATACGCAGTATTTT. Translated, it gives CASSSIALSTDTQYF.

As to this clone: The same CDR3 is also encoded by other DNA sequences in this sample. V and J are TRBV27 and TRBJ2-7, with TRBD1 as a possible D gene (5 bases). The CDR3 spans 14 residues. Per germline, CDR1 MNHEY and CDR2 SMNVEV (reference sequence). V was cut by 3 bases and J by 2 bases, with 11 bases left in between. The CDR3 DNA reads as TGTGCCAGCAGTTTCAGGGCCGTGGCCTACGAGCAGTACTTC. This encodes CASSFRAVAYEQYF.

This clone showed up just once. The rearrangement uses TRBV28 and TRBJ1-5; D is perhaps TRBD1 (6 bases). The ends were cut back, 6 bases at V and 7 bases at J, with 13 bases in the middle. The CDR3 length is 13 residues. Germline CDR1 reads MDHEN; CDR2 reads SYDVKM. The CDR3 loop is CASRYRVEQPQHF. The CDR3 nucleotides are TGTGCCAGCAGGTACAGGGTGGAACAGCCCCAGCATTTT.

This clone was counted once. V and J are TRBV25-1 and TRBJ1-5; 7 bases fit TRBD1. This CDR3 region has 14 residues. J lost 2 bases, V lost 4 bases, and 2 bases had no gene match. Germline V gives CDR1 MGHDK, CDR2 SYGVNS. DNA of the CDR3: TGTGCCAGCAGTGTTACAGGGGGCAATCAGCCCCAGCATTTT. Residues: CASSVTGGNQPQHF.

The chain recombines TRBV2 with TRBJ1-2; 8 bases fit TRBD1. Trimming at V came to 6 bases and at J to 4 bases, leaving 22 bases not matched to a gene. Looked up from germline, CDR1 is SNHLY and CDR2 is FYNNEI. The CDR3 length is 19 residues. CDR3 sequence reads: CASRGQGGQSGGLTYGYTF. CDR3 nucleotides: TGTGCCAGCAGGGGCCAAGGGGGACAATCAGGGGGCCTCACCTATGGCTACACCTTC.

The chain carries TRBV6-1 and TRBJ1-5, with D tentatively TRBD1 (5 bases). CDR1 MNHNS and CDR2 SASEGT come from the germline V gene. V lost 3 bases to trimming and J lost 7 bases, with 13 bases between them. CDR3 length equals 14 residues. CDR3 loop: CASSDAGWGQPQHF. CDR3 nucleotide sequence: TGTGCCAGCAGTGATGCGGGGTGGGGCCAGCCCCAGCATTTT.

This clone was seen only once. The J gene is TRBJ1-1, the V gene TRBV14, with D possibly matching TRBD1 (5 bases). The ends were cut back, 0 bases at V and 1 base at J, with 18 bases in the middle. This CDR3 comprises 18 residues. The germline V gene has CDR1 SGHDN and CDR2 FVKESK. CDR3 sequence (DNA): TGTGCCAGCAGCCAAGAGTCAGGAGTAGGGACCCCGAACACTGAAGCTTTCTTT. It yields the protein CASSQESGVGTPNTEAFF.

This chain's CDR3 is CASSYLRGAGSNQPQHF. The CDR3 DNA reads TGTGCCAGCAGTTACCTTCGGGGGGCTGGTAGCAATCAGCCCCAGCATTTT. The chain employs TRBV5-6 and TRBJ1-5, with a possible D match to TRBD1 (6 bases). The CDR3 length is 17 residues. Germline assignment: CDR1 SGHDT and CDR2 YYEEEE. Trimming cost V 5 bases and J 0 bases, with 18 bases left between them. Filled out from reference TRBV5-6 and TRBJ1-5, the complete variable domain reads DAGVTQSPTHLIKTRGQQVTLRCSPKSGHDTVSWYQQALGQGPQFIFQYYEEEERQRGNFPDRFSGHQFPNYSSELNVNALLLGDSALYLCASSYLRGAGSNQPQHFGDGTRLSIL.

CDR3 in DNA: TGTGCCATCAGGTCCGGGACAGATGAAGAGACCCAGTACTTC. It encodes CAIRSGTDEETQYF. The chain carries TRBV10-3 and TRBJ2-5; TRBD1 matches 7 bases. This CDR3 is built from 14 residues. V lost 6 bases to trimming and J lost 3 bases; unmatched junction nucleotides: 7. Germline assignment: CDR1 ENHRY and CDR2 SYGVKD.